This TCR beta chain derives from a study of control samples from healthy donors and cancer patients. TCRdb's copy holds only in-frame clones and misses some; the assay was immunoSEQ multiplex PCR. The data contain 140,000 to 150,000 clones, around 86% of them seen just once; the ten biggest clones take up about 4.9%. The material sequenced was blood. This receptor was identified in a man between 25 and 39 years old in good health.

CDR3 region: CASSQEAGGKQYF. In nucleotides, the CDR3 is TGTGCCAGCAGCCAGGAAGCGGGGGGGAAGCAGTATTTT. The V and J genes are TRBV4-2 and TRBJ2-3; 10 bases match TRBD2. The germline V gene encodes CDR1 LGHNA and CDR2 YNFKEQ. The junction had 5 bases not matched to a gene; V was cut back by 3 bases and J by 11 bases. CDR3 length equals 13 residues.